What follows describes a single TCR beta chain. The protocol was immunoSEQ multiplex PCR, while the TCRdb copy is restricted to in-frame clones and leaves out a portion. Here the sample spans some 95,000 clones, approximately 92% being singletons. The ends lost 4 bases at V and 0 bases at J; junction bases unmatched: 7. This CDR3 has 16 residues. Germline V CDR1 and CDR2: LGHDT, YNNKEL (reference sequence). The data are from a study of control samples from healthy donors and cancer patients. Sequenced sample: blood. V is TRBV3-1 (or the pseudogene TRBV3-2) and J is TRBJ2-5, with 8 positions matching TRBD1. The sequence was obtained from a human donor in good health. The donor label of this sample is uncertain. The CDR3, as DNA: TGTGCCAGCAGCCTTCGGACAGGGCCGAACCAAGAGACCCAGTACTTC. Translation gives CASSLRTGPNQETQYF.